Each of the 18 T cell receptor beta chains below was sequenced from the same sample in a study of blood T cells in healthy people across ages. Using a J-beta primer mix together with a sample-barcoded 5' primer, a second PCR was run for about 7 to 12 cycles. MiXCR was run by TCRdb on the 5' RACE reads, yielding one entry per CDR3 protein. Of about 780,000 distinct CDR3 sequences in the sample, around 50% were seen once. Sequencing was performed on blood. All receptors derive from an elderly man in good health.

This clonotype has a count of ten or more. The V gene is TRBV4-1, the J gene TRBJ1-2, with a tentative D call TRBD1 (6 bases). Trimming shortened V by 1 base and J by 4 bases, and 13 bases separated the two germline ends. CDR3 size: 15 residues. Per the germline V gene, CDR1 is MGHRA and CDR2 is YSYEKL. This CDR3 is CASSQGQGRGYGYTF. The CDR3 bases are TGCGCCAGCAGCCAAGGCCAGGGGAGGGGCTATGGCTACACCTTC.

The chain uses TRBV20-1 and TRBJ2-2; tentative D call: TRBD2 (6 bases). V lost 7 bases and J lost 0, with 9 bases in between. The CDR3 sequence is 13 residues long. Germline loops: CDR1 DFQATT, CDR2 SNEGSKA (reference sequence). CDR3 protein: CSGTTSNTGELFF. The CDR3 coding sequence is TGCAGTGGGACTACTTCGAACACCGGGGAGCTGTTTTTT.

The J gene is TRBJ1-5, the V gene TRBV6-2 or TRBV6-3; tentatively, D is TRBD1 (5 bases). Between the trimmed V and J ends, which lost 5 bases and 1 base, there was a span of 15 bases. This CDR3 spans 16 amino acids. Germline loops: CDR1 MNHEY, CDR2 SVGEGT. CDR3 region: CASSPVDRPSNQPQHF. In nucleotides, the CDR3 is TGTGCCAGCAGTCCCGTTGACAGACCCAGCAATCAGCCCCAGCATTTT.

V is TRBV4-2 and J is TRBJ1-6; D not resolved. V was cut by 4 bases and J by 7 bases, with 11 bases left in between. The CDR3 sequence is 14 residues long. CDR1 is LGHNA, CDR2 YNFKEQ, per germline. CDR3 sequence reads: CASSPLLENSPLHF. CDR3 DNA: TGTGCCAGCAGCCCCCTTTTGGAGAATTCACCCCTCCACTTT.

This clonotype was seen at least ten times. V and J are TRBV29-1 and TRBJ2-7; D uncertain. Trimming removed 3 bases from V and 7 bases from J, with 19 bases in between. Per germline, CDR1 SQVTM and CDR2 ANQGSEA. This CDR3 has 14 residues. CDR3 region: CSVEVPGNPREQYF. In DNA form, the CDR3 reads TGCAGCGTTGAGGTACCGGGCAATCCTCGGGAGCAGTACTTC.

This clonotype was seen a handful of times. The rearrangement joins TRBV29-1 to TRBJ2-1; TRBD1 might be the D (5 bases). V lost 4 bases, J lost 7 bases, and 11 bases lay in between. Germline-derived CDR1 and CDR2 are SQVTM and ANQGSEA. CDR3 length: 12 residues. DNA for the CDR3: TGCAGCGTTGCAGGGTTGGATAATGAGCAGTTCTTC. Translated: CSVAGLDNEQFF.

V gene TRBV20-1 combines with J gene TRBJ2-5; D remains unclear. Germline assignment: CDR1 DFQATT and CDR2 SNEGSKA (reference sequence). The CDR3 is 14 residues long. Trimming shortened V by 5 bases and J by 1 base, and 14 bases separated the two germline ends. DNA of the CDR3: TGCAGTGCTCGCCCCGGACCCGTCCAAGAGACCCAGTACTTC. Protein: CSARPGPVQETQYF.

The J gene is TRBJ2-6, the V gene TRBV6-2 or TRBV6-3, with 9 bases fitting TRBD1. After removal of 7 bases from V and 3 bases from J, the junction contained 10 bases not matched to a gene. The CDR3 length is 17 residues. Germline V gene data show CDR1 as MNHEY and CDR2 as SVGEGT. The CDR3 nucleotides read TGTGCCAGCACCTCAGTGACAGGGGGATTTGGGGCCAACGTCCTGACTTTC. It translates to CASTSVTGGFGANVLTF.

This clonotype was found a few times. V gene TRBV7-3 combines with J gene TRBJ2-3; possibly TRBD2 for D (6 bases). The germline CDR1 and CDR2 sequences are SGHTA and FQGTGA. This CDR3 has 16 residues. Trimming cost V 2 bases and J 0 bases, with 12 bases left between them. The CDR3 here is CASSLRGGASTDTQYF. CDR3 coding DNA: TGTGCCAGCAGCTTACGCGGCGGGGCTAGCACAGATACGCAGTATTTT.

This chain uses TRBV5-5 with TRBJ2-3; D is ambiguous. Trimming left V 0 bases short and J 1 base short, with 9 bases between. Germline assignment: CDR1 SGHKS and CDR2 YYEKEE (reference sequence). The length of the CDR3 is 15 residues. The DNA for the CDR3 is TGTGCCAGCAGCTTGGGGCCAACGCGCACAGATACGCAGTATTTT. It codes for CASSLGPTRTDTQYF.

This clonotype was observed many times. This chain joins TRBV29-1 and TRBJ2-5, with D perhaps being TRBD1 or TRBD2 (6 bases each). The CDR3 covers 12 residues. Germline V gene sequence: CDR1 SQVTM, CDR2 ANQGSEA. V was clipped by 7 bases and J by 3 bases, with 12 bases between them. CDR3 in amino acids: CSALRDKETQYF. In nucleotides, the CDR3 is TGCAGCGCCCTGCGGGACAAAGAGACCCAGTACTTC.

The CDR3 DNA reads as TGTGCCAGCAGCCCGGGACTAGCGGGATCATATGATACGCAGTATTTT. Protein product: CASSPGLAGSYDTQYF. This sequence joins TRBV14 and TRBJ2-3, with 13 bases matching TRBD2. The junction had 7 bases not matched to a gene; V was cut back by 4 bases and J by 6 bases. Looked up from germline, CDR1 is SGHDN and CDR2 is FVKESK. The CDR3 runs to 16 residues.

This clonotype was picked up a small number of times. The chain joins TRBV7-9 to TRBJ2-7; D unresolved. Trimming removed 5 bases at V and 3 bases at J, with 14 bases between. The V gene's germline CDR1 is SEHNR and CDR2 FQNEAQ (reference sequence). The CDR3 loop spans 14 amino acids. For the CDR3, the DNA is TGTGCCAGCAGCAATGACGGTACTCGCTACGAGCAGTACTTC. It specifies CASSNDGTRYEQYF.

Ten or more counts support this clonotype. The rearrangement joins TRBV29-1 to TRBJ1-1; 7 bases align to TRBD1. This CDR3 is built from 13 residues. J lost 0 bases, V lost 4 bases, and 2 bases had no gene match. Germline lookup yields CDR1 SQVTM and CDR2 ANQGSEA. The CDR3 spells CSVADRVNTEAFF. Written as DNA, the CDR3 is TGCAGCGTTGCTGACAGGGTGAACACTGAAGCTTTCTTT.

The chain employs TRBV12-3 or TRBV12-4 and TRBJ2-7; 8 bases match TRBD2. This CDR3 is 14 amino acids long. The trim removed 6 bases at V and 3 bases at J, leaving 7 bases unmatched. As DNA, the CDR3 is TGTGCCAGCAGGACAACGGGACTAGTCTACGAGCAGTACTTC. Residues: CASRTTGLVYEQYF.

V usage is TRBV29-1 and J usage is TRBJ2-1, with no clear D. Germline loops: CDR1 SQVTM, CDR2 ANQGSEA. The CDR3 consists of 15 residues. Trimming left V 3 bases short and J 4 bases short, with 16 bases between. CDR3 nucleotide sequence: TGCAGCGTTGACGCAATGGGCCAGGCGTACAATGAGCAGTTCTTC. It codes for CSVDAMGQAYNEQFF.

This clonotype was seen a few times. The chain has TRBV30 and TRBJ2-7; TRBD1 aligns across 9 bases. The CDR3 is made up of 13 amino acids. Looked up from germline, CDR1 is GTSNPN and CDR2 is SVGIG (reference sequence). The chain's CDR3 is CAFRDRDSYEQYF. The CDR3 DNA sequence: TGTGCTTTTCGGGACAGGGACTCCTACGAGCAGTACTTC.

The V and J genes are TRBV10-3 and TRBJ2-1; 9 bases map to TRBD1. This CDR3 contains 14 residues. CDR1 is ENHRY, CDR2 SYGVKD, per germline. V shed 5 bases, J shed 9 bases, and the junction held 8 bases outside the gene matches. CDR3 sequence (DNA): TGTGCCATCAGTTTAACAGGGGGCATTGGTGAGCAGTTCTTC. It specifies CAISLTGGIGEQFF.